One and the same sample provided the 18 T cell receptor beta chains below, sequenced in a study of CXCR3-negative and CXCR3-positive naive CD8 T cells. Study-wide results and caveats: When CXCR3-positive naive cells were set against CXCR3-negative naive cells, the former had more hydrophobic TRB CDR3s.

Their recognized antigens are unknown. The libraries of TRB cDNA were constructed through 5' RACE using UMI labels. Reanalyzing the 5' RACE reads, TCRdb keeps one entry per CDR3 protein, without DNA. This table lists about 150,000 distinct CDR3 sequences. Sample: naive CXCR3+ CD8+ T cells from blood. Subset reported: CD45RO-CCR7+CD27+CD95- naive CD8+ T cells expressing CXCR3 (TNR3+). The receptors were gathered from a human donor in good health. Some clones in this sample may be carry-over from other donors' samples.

CDR3 loop: CASSFGTNTDTQYF. The V and J genes are TRBV28 and TRBJ2-3; TCRdb calls TRBD1, which cannot be checked without DNA. CDR3 length: 14 residues. Germline V gene sequence: CDR1 MDHEN, CDR2 SYDVKM.

CDR3 protein: CASKPGGAYNEQFF. The gene calls are TRBV5-1 and TRBJ2-1. CDR1 SGHRS and CDR2 YFSETQ come from the germline V gene. The CDR3 spans 14 residues.

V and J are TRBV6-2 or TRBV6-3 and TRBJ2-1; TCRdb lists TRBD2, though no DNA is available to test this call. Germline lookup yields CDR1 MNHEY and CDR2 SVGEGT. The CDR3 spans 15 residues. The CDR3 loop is CASSYAAGGGNEQFF.

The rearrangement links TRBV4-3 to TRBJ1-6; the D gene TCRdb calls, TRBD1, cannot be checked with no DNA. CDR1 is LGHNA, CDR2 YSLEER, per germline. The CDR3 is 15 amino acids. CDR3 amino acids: CASSQDRGFNSPLHF.

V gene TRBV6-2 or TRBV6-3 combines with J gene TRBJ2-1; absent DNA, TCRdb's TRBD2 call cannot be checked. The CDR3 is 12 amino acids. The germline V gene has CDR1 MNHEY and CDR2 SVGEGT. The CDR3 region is CASSYGPNEQFF.

The CDR3 region is CASSLRGTRTGELFF. The rearrangement links TRBV13 to TRBJ2-2; the TRBD1 assignment by TCRdb is unverifiable without DNA. In germline, CDR1 is PRHDT, CDR2 FYEKMQ (reference sequence). This CDR3 has 15 residues.

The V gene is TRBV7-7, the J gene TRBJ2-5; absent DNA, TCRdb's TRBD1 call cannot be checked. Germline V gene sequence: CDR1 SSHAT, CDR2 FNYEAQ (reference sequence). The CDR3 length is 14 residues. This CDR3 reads CASSLGGTEETQYF. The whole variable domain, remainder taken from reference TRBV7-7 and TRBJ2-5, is GAGVSQSPRYKVTKRGQDVTLRCDPISSHATLYWYQQALGQGPEFLTYFNYEAQPDKSGLPSDRFSAERPEGSISTLTIQRTEQRDSAMYRCASSLGGTEETQYFGPGTRLLVL.

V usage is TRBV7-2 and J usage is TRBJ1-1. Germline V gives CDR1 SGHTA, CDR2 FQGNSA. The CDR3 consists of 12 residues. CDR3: CASSQIRSEAFF. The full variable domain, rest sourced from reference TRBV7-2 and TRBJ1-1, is GAGVSQSPSNKVTEKGKDVELRCDPISGHTALYWYRQSLGQGLEFLIYFQGNSAPDKSGLPSDRFSAERTGGSVSTLTIQRTQQEDSAVYLCASSQIRSEAFFGQGTRLTVV.

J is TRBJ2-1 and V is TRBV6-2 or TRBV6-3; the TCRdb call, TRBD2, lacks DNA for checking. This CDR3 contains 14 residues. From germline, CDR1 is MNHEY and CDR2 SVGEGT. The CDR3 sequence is CASSHRGGLNEQFF.

Here the CDR3 reads CASHLDRNSADTQYF. The V gene is TRBV28, the J gene TRBJ2-3; TCRdb returns TRBD1, unconfirmable since there is no DNA. The CDR3 is made up of 15 amino acids. Germline V gene data show CDR1 as MDHEN and CDR2 as SYDVKM.

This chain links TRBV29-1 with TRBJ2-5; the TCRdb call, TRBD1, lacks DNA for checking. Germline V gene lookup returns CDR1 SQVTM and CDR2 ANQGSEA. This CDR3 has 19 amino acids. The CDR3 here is CSVEGQPRDRGFYQETQYF.

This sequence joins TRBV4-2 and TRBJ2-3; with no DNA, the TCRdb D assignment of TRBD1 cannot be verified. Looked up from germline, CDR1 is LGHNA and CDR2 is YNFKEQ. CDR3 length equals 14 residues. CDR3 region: CASSEGQGVNTQYF.

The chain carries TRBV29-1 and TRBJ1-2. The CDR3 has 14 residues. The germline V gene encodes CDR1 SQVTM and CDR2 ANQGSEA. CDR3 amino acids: CSSTSPRGLSGYTF. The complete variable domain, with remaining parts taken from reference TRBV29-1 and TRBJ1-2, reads SAVISQKPSRDICQRGTSLTIQCQVDSQVTMMFWYRQQPGQSLTLIATANQGSEATYESGFVIDKFPISRPNLTFSTLTVSNMSPEDSSIYLCSSTSPRGLSGYTFGSGTRLTVV.

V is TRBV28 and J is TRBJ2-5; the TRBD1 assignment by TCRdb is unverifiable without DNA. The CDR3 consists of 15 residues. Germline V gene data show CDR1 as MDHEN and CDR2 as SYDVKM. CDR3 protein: CASSLLGRGRETQYF.

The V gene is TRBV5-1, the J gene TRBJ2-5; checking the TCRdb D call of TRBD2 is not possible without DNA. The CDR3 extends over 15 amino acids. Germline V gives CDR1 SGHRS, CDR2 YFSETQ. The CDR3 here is CASSSTGGAGETQYF.

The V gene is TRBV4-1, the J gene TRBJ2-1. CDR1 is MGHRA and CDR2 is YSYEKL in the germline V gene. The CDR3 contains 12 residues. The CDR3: CASGGTYNEQFF.

The CDR3 is CSVGGPTEAFF. The chain carries TRBV29-1 and TRBJ1-1; the D call from TCRdb, TRBD1, cannot be confirmed without DNA. Germline values: CDR1 SQVTM, CDR2 ANQGSEA. CDR3 length: 11 amino acids.

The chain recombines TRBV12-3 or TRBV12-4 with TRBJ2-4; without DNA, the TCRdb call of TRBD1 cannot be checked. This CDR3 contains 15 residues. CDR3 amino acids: CASSRQGYLENIQYF.